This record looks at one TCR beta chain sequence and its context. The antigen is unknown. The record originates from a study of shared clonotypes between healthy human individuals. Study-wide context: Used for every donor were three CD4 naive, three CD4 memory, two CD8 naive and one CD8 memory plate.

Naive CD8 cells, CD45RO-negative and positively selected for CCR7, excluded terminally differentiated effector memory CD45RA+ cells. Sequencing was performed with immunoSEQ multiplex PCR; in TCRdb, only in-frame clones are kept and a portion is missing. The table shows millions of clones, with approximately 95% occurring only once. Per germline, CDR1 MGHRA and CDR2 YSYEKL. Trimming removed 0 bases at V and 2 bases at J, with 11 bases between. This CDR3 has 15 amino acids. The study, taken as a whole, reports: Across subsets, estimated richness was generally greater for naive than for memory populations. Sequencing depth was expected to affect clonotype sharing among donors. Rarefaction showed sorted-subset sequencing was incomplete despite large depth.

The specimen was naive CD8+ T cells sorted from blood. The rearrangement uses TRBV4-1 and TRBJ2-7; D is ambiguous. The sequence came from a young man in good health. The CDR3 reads CASSQEIPGPYEQYF. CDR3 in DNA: TGCGCCAGCAGCCAAGAGATCCCTGGCCCCTACGAGCAGTACTTC.